Listed below are T cell receptor beta chains from one sample, sequenced in a study of T cell responses to AZD1222 COVID-19 vaccine. Measured with immunoSEQ multiplex PCR; TCRdb has only the in-frame clones, and not every one. The sample contains about 180,000 clones, approximately 94% of which appear only once. Sample: peripheral blood, taken 28 days after the second AZD1222 dose. Receptor source: an adult who received the AZD1222 COVID-19 vaccine. Both conserved end residues are part of each CDR3. A D gene is named only where the DNA matches it firmly. Expanded clones are given a class, and other clones once, few, many or no size at all.

>-|TRBD2|TRBV27|TRBJ2-7
TGTGCCAGCAGTGCCACTAGCGGGGCCGTTTACGAGCAGTACTTC
CASSATSGAVYEQYF
>-|TRBD1|TRBV27|TRBJ2-7
TGTGCCAGCAGCCGACCAGGGACAGGGTTTTACGAGCAGTACTTC
CASSRPGTGFYEQYF
>-|TRBD1|TRBV28|TRBJ1-2
TGTGCCAGCAGCCGAGGAGGGGGCCCTAACTATGGCTACACCTTC
CASSRGGGPNYGYTF
>-|TRBD1|TRBV7-9|TRBJ1-4
TGTGCCAGCAGCTGGGTGGACAGGGGGAATGAAAAACTGTTTTTT
CASSWVDRGNEKLFF
>-|TRBD1|TRBV7-3|TRBJ1-2
TGTGCCAGCAGCTTAAACAGGGGGATAGGCTACACCTTC
CASSLNRGIGYTF
>-|-|TRBV7-9|TRBJ1-2
TGTGCCAGCAGCTTGGGGGACAACTATGGCTACACCTTC
CASSLGDNYGYTF
>-|TRBD1|TRBV28|TRBJ2-6
TGTGCCAGCAGGATGACAGGGAGTGGGGCCAACGTCCTGACTTTC
CASRMTGSGANVLTF
>-|-|TRBV5-1|TRBJ2-2
TGCGCCAGCAGCGCCGGCGGTAACTTTAACACCGGGGAGCTGTTTTTT
CASSAGGNFNTGELFF
>-|-|TRBV18|TRBJ2-5
TGTGCCAGCTCATCGTCTAACCCGGAGACCCAGTACTTC
CASSSSNPETQYF
>-|TRBD1|TRBV5-1|TRBJ1-4
TGCGCCAGCAGCGTCTTCGGAACAGGGGATGAAAAACTGTTTTTT
CASSVFGTGDEKLFF
>-|-|TRBV5-6|TRBJ2-3
TGTGCCAGCAGCTTGGTAGCACGCGAGTCAGATACGCAGTATTTT
CASSLVARESDTQYF
>-|-|TRBV28|TRBJ1-4
TGTGCCAGCAGTCCTGGACCCAATCTTGCAACTAATGAAAAACTGTTTTTT
CASSPGPNLATNEKLFF
>-|-|TRBV11-3|TRBJ2-3
TGTGCCAGCAGCTTAGATGCCCGACGGGGGGCCTACACAGATACGCAGTATTTT
CASSLDARRGAYTDTQYF
>-|-|TRBV19|TRBJ1-1
TGTGCCAGTAGTAATGGAGGGTCCGGCACTGAAGCTTTCTTT
CASSNGGSGTEAFF
>-|-|TRBV20-1|TRBJ1-2
TGCAGTGCTAGTTGGGGGAGAAGTCCCTATGGCTACACCTTC
CSASWGRSPYGYTF
>-|TRBD1|TRBV27|TRBJ1-1
TGTGCCAGCAGGGACAGGATGAACACTGAAGCTTTCTTT
CASRDRMNTEAFF
>-|TRBD1|TRBV29-1|TRBJ1-4
TGCAGCGTTACCGGGACAGGGAATGAAAAACTGTTTTTT
CSVTGTGNEKLFF
>-|-|TRBV4-1|TRBJ2-2
TGCGCCAGCAGCCAACCTGGGGGGAACAGGGAGCTGTTTTTT
CASSQPGGNRELFF
>few|-|TRBV5-1|TRBJ1-2
TGCGCCAGCAGCTTTTCCCCCAGACCAGCTAACTATGGCTACACCTTC
CASSFSPRPANYGYTF
>-|-|TRBV3-1/TRBV3-2|TRBJ2-7
TGTGCCAGCAGCCCGACAGGGGATGGACTAGGCGGGGGTTACGAGCAGTACTTC
CASSPTGDGLGGGYEQYF
>-|-|TRBV21-1|TRBJ2-1
TGTGCCAGCAGCTCCCACAGGGTCAATGAGCAGTTCTTC
CASSSHRVNEQFF
>-|-|TRBV28|TRBJ1-1
TGTGCCAGCAGTCCACCAGTTAACACTGAAGCTTTCTTT
CASSPPVNTEAFF
>-|-|TRBV14|TRBJ1-6
TGTGCCAGCAGGAAACCTCGGGCAGGCCCACCTAATAATAATTCACCCCTCCACTTT
CASRKPRAGPPNNNSPLHF
>-|-|TRBV29-1|TRBJ1-1
TGCAGCGTTGCCCGGGGAACTGAAGCTTTCTTT
CSVARGTEAFF
>-|-|TRBV2|TRBJ1-1
TGTGCCAGCAGTGAGGGGGCATTGGTGGGCACTGAAGCTTTCTTT
CASSEGALVGTEAFF
>-|TRBD1|TRBV14|TRBJ1-4
TGTGCCAGCAGCCCCCCGACCTACAGGGGGAACGGAGAAAAACTGTTTTTT
CASSPPTYRGNGEKLFF
>-|-|TRBV29-1|TRBJ1-6
TGCAGCGTCGGTAGGACTAATAATTCACCCCTCCACTTT
CSVGRTNNSPLHF
>-|-|TRBV7-2|TRBJ1-5
TGTGCCAGCACCCGAGGGGACAATCAGCCCCAGCATTTT
CASTRGDNQPQHF
>-|-|TRBV5-1|TRBJ1-2
TGCGCCAGCAGCACGTCGGGGCCGGGCTACACCTTC
CASSTSGPGYTF
>-|-|TRBV11-3|TRBJ1-1
TGTGCCAGCATGAAAGGGCCTGAGAACACTGAAGCTTTCTTT
CASMKGPENTEAFF
>-|-|TRBV29-1|TRBJ1-4
TGCAGCGTTGGAGGGGGGCGGGAGGAAAAACTGTTTTTT
CSVGGGREEKLFF
>-|-|TRBV19|TRBJ1-5
TGTGCCAGTAATCCGGACGGACTCCAGCATTTT
CASNPDGLQHF
>-|-|TRBV7-2|TRBJ1-1
TGTGCCAGCAGCCCCACGCGAGTAAGGAACACTGAAGCTTTCTTT
CASSPTRVRNTEAFF
>-|-|TRBV28|TRBJ1-4
TGTGCCAGCAGGCCCTCGGGACTCAGGGAAAAACTGTTTTTT
CASRPSGLREKLFF
>-|-|TRBV7-9|TRBJ2-5
TGTGCCAGCAGCTTAAAAGAGACCCAGTACTTC
CASSLKETQYF
>once|-|TRBV4-1|TRBJ2-6
TGCGCCAGCAGCTTTTCTCGGGGGGCCCCCTCTGGCACTGGGGCCAACGTCCTGACTTTC
CASSFSRGAPSGTGANVLTF
>once|-|TRBV9|TRBJ1-4
TGTGCCAGCAGCGTGGGGGACTTTGGGGAAAAACTGTTTTTT
CASSVGDFGEKLFF
>-|-|TRBV5-1|TRBJ2-7
TGCGCCAGCAGCTTGCTCCAGGGCCACGGGGAGCAGTACTTC
CASSLLQGHGEQYF
>-|-|TRBV9|TRBJ1-2
TGTGCCAGCAGCTTCGGACGACTCGAGGGCTACACCTTC
CASSFGRLEGYTF
>-|-|TRBV11-2|TRBJ1-2
TGTGCCAGCAGCTTAGATGCGGGGGAAGGCTACACCTTC
CASSLDAGEGYTF
>-|TRBD1|TRBV29-1|TRBJ1-1
TGCAGCGTAGGACAGGGTCAGGGCACTGAAGCTTTCTTT
CSVGQGQGTEAFF
>-|-|TRBV19|TRBJ1-5
TGTGCCAGTAGTATAGGGGAAAGGCAGCAGCCCCAGCATTTT
CASSIGERQQPQHF
>-|-|TRBV19|TRBJ1-4
TGTGCCAGTAGGGTTTCCCAGGGTAATGAAAAACTGTTTTTT
CASRVSQGNEKLFF
>-|TRBD2|TRBV11-3|TRBJ2-1
TGTGCCAGCAGCCCAGAGGGACTAGCGGGAGTTGAGCAGTTCTTC
CASSPEGLAGVEQFF
>-|-|TRBV28|TRBJ2-2
TGTGCCAGCAGTTTATGGAGGCAGTATTACACCGGGGAGCTGTTTTTT
CASSLWRQYYTGELFF
>-|-|TRBV11-3|TRBJ2-7
TGTGCCAGCAGCTTAGATCGGGGTATGACAGGTGCTAGCTCCTACGAGCAGTACTTC
CASSLDRGMTGASSYEQYF
>-|TRBD1|TRBV19|TRBJ1-5
TGTGCCAGTGTGGACAGGAGGGGCAATCAGCCCCAGCATTTT
CASVDRRGNQPQHF
>-|-|TRBV14|TRBJ1-4
TGTGCCAGCAGCCAAAGATCCGGGACCACTAATGAAAAACTGTTTTTT
CASSQRSGTTNEKLFF
>-|-|TRBV3-1/TRBV3-2|TRBJ2-7
TGTGCCAGCAGCCAGGACTACACAAAAATAACCTACGAGCAGTACTTC
CASSQDYTKITYEQYF
>-|-|TRBV2|TRBJ1-2
TGTGCCAGCAGTGAACAGGGGAACTATGGCTACACCTTC
CASSEQGNYGYTF
>-|TRBD1|TRBV30|TRBJ2-1
TGTGCCTGGTCCCGGGGGACAGGGGTTTATGAGCAGTTCTTC
CAWSRGTGVYEQFF
>-|-|TRBV7-9|TRBJ1-3
TGTGCCAGCAGCTTTGGAGGATTCGAGGTATATTTT
CASSFGGFEVYF